One T cell receptor beta chain is described in this entry. Ten or more counts support this clonotype. Its specific antigen is unknown. Qualities for individual bases were not recorded, and no much larger clone is one base off. The sample belongs to a study of early T cells in non-severe SARS-CoV-2 infection (dated by TCRdb to the early 2020s). Concerning the study at large: TCR sequencing used bulk RNA from unsorted whole blood, so alpha and beta chains could not be paired.

According to the germline V gene, CDR1 reads MDHEN and CDR2 reads SYDVKM. From its cysteine to its phenylalanine, the CDR3 spans 13 amino acids. The retained sequence is limited to the CDR3, 39 bases, with the frame set at the first base. V was cut back by 2 bases and J by 8 bases, leaving a gap of 12 bases between them. The study was a case-control design nested within a healthcare worker cohort in London, UK, with weekly nasopharyngeal swab PCR tests and blood sampling. Between 23 and 31 March 2020, the week of the UK lockdown, healthcare workers were enrolled and then followed up weekly for as long as 16 weeks. Overall study results and their limits: VDJdb matching was skewed toward anti-spike CD8 responses, so virus-specific expansions were likely underestimated and private and CD4 specificities were missed.

Receptors were amplified or captured by 5' RACE. The run used a NextSeq 500. To correct for sequencing error and PCR bias, the TCR library protocol tagged individual cDNA molecules with unique molecular identifiers. Sequencing covered both TCR alpha and beta chains, and within each sample the abundances of alpha and beta sequences were tightly co-correlated. On the study's bioinformatics: Decombinator V4 was used to annotate the V gene, J gene and CDR3 of the TCR sequences. Expanded TCRs were defined as changing significantly between any two time points under a Poisson model with p below 0.0001. TCR abundances were normalised to the total number of TCRs sequenced per sample and expressed as counts per million. TRAV1-2 paired with TRAJ12, TRAJ20 or TRAJ33 defined MAIT TCRs, while TRAV10 paired with TRAJ18 defined iNKT TCRs. VDJdb, accessed 1 November 2021, was searched for CMV, EBV and SARS-CoV-2 annotated TCRs, with TCRs annotated for multiple antigens excluded. In-frame beta chains were kept once TCRdb had trimmed the public reads at Q25 with fastp and called clones with MiXCR. Each record represents a unique CDR3 protein, reported with the most common genes and DNA among its rows. Clone size and V and J calls follow TCRdb, not the original study. A total of just over 70,000 distinct CDR3 sequences appear in this sample, around 12% of them only once. Together, the top ten hold 0.95% to 1.5% of the sample.

Sequencing was carried out using whole blood. The chain links TRBV28 with TRBJ1-2, and possibly TRBD1, on 6 matching bases. The source of this sequence is an adult who was a healthcare worker with PCR-confirmed SARS-CoV-2 infection or an uninfected control (not recorded which). The CDR3 region reads CASSLGGARGYTF. The nucleotide sequence reads TGTGCCAGCAGTTTAGGGGGGGCGCGAGGCTACACCTTC.